This T cell receptor (beta chain) was retrieved from a study of blood T cell repertoires in COVID-19. J was trimmed by 4 bases and V by 5 bases; bases with no gene match: 11. The CDR3 spans 17 residues. Germline CDR1 and CDR2: LNHDA and SQIVND (reference sequence). The protocol was immunoSEQ multiplex PCR, while the TCRdb copy is restricted to in-frame clones and leaves out a portion. The data contain about 320,000 clones, around 88% of them seen just once; the ten biggest clones take up approximately 1.6%. The receptor comes from a woman in her thirties with COVID-19, enrolled during active disease. This chain connects TRBV19 to TRBJ1-5, with TRBD1 identical over 10 bases. The source material was peripheral blood. CDR3 DNA sequence: TGTGCCAGTAGTCTCGACAGGGGGCAGAGAGGGAATCAGCCCCAGCATTTT. Translated: CASSLDRGQRGNQPQHF.